This T cell receptor (beta chain) was sequenced for a study of CD8 T cells in ankylosing spondylitis. TCRdb reprocessed the 5' RACE reads with MiXCR, giving one entry per CDR3 protein. The sample lists around 480,000 distinct CDR3 sequences; about 15% were seen once. Overall study findings and caveats: Earlier literature documents some of the motif variants in reactive arthritis synovial fluid and blood. Significant enrichment of disease-linked clones was reportedly seen in matched ankylosing spondylitis synovial fluid. A TCR beta motif of about 8 highly homologous variants appeared characteristic of ankylosing spondylitis blood. Relatively scarce in peripheral blood, disease-linked clones were CD8+.

V gave up 1 base and J gave up 2 bases; unmatched junction bases: 7. Germline CDR1 reads SGHRS; CDR2 reads YFSETQ. There are 16 residues in the CDR3. There are a few counts of this clonotype. Its cognate antigen is unknown. V and J are TRBV5-1 and TRBJ2-5; TRBD2 agrees at 8 bases. The source of this sequence is a male donor with ankylosing spondylitis. The specimen was blood, either unsorted or a sorted T cell fraction (not recorded which). DNA of the CDR3: TGCGCCAGCAGCTTGTTGGTAGCGGGAAAGCAAGAGACCCAGTACTTC. Translation gives CASSLLVAGKQETQYF. The full variable domain, completed using reference TRBV5-1 and TRBJ2-5, is KAGVTQTPRYLIKTRGQQVTLSCSPISGHRSVSWYQQTPGQGLQFLFEYFSETQRNKGNFPGRFSGRQFSNSRSEMNVSTLELGDSALYLCASSLLVAGKQETQYFGPGTRLLVL.